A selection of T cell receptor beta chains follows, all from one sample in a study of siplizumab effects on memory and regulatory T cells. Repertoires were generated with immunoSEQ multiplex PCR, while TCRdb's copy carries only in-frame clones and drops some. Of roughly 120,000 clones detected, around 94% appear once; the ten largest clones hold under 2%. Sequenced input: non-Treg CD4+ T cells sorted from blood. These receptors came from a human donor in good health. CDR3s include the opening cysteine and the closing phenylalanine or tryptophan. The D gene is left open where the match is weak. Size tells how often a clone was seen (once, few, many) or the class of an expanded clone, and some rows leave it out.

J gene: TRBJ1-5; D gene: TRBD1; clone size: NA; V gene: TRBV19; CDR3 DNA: TGTGCCAGTAGCAAAGGGACAGCTAGCAATCAGCCCCAGCATTTT; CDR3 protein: CASSKGTASNQPQHF
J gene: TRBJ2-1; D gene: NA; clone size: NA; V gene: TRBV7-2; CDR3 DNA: TGTGCCAGCAGCGGGACGCGGTTCTCCTACAATGAGCAGTTCTTC; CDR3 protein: CASSGTRFSYNEQFF
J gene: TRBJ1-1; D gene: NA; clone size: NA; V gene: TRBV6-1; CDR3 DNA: TGTGCCAGCAGTGTGAACAGGGAAGCCGGTGGCACTGAAGCTTTCTTT; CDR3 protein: CASSVNREAGGTEAFF
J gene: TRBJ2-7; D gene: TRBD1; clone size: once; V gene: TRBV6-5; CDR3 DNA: TGTGCCAGCAGATACCGGGACAGTTTTTACGAGCAGTACTTC; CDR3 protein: CASRYRDSFYEQYF
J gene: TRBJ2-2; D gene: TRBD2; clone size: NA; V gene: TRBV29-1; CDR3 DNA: TGCAGCGCCGGGACTAGCGGGGGGATCGGGGAGCTGTTTTTT; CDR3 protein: CSAGTSGGIGELFF
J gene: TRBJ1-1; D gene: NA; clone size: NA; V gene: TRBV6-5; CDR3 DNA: TGTGCCAGCAGTTACTCCCGGGCCCAGGAACCTGAAGCTTTCTTT; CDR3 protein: CASSYSRAQEPEAFF
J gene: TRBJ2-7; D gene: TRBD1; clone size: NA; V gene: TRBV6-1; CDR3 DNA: TGTGCCAGCAGTGAACCCGGACAGGGGAACTACGAGCAGTACTTC; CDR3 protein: CASSEPGQGNYEQYF
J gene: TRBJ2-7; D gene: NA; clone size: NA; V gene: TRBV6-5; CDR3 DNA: TGTGCCAGCAGCCTACAACAGGGCTTCGAGCAGTACTTC; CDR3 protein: CASSLQQGFEQYF
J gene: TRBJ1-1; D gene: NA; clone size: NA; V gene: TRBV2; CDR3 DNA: TGTGCCAGCACCGGAATGGACAGCAATGAAGCTTTCTTT; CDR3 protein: CASTGMDSNEAFF
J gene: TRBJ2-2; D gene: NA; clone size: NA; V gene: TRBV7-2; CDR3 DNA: TGTGCCAGCAGCTTAAGTCCGGGGGAGCTGTTTTTT; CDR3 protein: CASSLSPGELFF
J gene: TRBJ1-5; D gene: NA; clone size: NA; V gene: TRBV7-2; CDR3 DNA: TGTGCCAGCAGCTTAGGTACCGGATACCCTCCTCCCCAGCATTTT; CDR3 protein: CASSLGTGYPPPQHF
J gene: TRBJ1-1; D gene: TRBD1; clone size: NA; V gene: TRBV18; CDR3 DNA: TGTGCCAGCTCACCGCGAGGACAGGTTAACACTGAAGCTTTCTTT; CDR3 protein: CASSPRGQVNTEAFF
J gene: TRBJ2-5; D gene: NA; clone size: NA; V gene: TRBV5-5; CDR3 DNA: TGTGCCAGCAGCTTTACCCCCCCGGCAGTGGGGGAGACCCAGTACTTC; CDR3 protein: CASSFTPPAVGETQYF
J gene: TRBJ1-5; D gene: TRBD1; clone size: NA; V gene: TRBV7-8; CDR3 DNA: TGTGCCAGCAGCTTAGGGGACAGGGGAGTTCGAGGCAATCAGCCCCAGCATTTT; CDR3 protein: CASSLGDRGVRGNQPQHF
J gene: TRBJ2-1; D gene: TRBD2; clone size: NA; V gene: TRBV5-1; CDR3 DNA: TGCGCCAGCAGCTTGGTAGCGGGACAATACAATGAGCAGTTCTTC; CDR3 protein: CASSLVAGQYNEQFF
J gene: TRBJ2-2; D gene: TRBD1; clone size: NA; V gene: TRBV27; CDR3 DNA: TGTGCCAGCAGGGGGACAGGGGGCCGAACCGGGGAGCTGTTTTTT; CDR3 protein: CASRGTGGRTGELFF
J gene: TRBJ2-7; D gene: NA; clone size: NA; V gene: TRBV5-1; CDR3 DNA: TGCGCCAGCAAGGTCCAGGGAAGCACCTACGAGCAGTACTTC; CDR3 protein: CASKVQGSTYEQYF
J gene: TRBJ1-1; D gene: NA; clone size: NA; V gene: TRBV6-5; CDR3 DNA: TGTGCCAGCGGGTACGGGGGTAGGACTGAAGCTTTCTTT; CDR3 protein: CASGYGGRTEAFF
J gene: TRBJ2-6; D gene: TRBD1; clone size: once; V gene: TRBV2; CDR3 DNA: TGTGCCAGCAGTCTACAGGGGACCGGGGCCAACGTCCTGACTTTC; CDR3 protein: CASSLQGTGANVLTF
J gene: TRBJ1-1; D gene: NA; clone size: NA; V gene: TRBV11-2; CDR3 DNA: TGTGCCAGCGAGGGCATAATGAACACTGAAGCTTTCTTT; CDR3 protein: CASEGIMNTEAFF
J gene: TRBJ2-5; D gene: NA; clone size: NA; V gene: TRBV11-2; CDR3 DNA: TGTGCCAGCAGCGCGTACCAAGAGACCCAGTACTTC; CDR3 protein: CASSAYQETQYF
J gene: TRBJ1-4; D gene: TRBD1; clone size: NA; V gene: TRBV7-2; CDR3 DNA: TGTGCCAGCAGCTCAGGGGGACAGGGAAATGAAAAACTGTTTTTT; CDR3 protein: CASSSGGQGNEKLFF
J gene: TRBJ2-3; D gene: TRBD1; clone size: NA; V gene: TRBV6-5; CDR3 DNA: TGTGCCAGCAATCGAGGAGGGACAGGGACAGATACGCAGTATTTT; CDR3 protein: CASNRGGTGTDTQYF
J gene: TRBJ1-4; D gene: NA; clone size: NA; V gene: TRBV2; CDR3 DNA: TGTGCCAGCATGGCAGCTCGGGGGGGACTTAATGAAAAACTGTTTTTT; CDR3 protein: CASMAARGGLNEKLFF
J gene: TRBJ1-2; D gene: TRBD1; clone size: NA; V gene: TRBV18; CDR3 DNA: TGTGCCAGCTCACCAGACAGGGAATATGGCTACACCTTC; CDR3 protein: CASSPDREYGYTF
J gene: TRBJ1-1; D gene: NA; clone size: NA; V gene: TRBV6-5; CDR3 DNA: TGTGCCAGCAGTAGAGACACTGAAGCTTTCTTT; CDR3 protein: CASSRDTEAFF
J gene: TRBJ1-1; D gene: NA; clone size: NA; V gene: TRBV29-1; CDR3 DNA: TGCAGCGCTCACTTCTCGGGCGGCACTGAAGCTTTCTTT; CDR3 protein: CSAHFSGGTEAFF
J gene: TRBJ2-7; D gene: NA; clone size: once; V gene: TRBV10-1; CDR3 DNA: TGCGCCAGCAGAGGTCGGCCCCGACCGAGAGGAATCTACGAGCAGTACTTC; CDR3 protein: CASRGRPRPRGIYEQYF
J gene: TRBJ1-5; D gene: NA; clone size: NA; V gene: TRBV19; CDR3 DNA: TGTGCCAGTAGTATGGACAGAGAAAGTTATAGCAATCAGCCCCAGCATTTT; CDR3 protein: CASSMDRESYSNQPQHF
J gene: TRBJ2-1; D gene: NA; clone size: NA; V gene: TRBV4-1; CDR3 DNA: TGCGCCAGCAGCTCCCGAGAAAACTCCGGCGCCCTGGGCGGGAATGAGCAGTTCTTC; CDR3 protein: CASSSRENSGALGGNEQFF
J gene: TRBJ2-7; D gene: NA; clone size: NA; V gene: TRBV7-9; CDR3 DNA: TGTGCCAGCGCCCTTTTTGAGGGTGTGCCGCAGTACTTC; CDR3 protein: CASALFEGVPQYF
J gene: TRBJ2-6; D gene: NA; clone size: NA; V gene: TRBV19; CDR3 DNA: TGTGCCAGTAGTACCAGGGACCCCACTGGGGCCAACGTCCTGACTTTC; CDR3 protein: CASSTRDPTGANVLTF
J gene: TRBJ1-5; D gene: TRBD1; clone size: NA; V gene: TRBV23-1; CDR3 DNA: TGCGCCAGCAGTCGACTACCCGACAGGGGGAATCAGCCCCAGCATTTT; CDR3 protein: CASSRLPDRGNQPQHF
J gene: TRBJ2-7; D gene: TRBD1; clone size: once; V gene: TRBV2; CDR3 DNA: TGTGCCAGCACCACTCAGGGACAGCAGATTGTGCGGGAGCAGTACTTC; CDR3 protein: CASTTQGQQIVREQYF
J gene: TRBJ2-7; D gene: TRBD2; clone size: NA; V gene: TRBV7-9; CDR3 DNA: TGTGCCAGCAGCCCTAGCGGGTCCGTGTACTACGAGCAGTACTTC; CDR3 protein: CASSPSGSVYYEQYF
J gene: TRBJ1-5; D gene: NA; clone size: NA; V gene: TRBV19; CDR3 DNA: TGTGCCACGGGGGGTCATAGCAATCAGCCCCAGCATTTT; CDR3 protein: CATGGHSNQPQHF
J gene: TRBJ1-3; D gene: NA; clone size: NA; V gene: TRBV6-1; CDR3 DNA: TGTGCCAGCAGTGACTCCAGGGTATCCGGAAACACCATATATTTT; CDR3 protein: CASSDSRVSGNTIYF
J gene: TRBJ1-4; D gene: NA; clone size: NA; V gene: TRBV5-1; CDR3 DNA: TGCGCCAGCAGCTTCGGGAGGGGTGGTGAAAAACTGTTTTTT; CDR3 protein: CASSFGRGGEKLFF
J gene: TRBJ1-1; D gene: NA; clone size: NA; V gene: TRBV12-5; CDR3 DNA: TGTGCTAGTGGTTCCCCCCGCAACACTGAAGCTTTCTTT; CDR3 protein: CASGSPRNTEAFF
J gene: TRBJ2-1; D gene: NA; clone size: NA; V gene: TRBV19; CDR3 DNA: TGTGCCAGTAGTATTCGTAGGGGGGACTACAATGAGCAGTTCTTC; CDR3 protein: CASSIRRGDYNEQFF
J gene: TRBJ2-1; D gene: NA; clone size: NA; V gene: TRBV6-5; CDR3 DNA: TGTGCCAGCAGTTACTCGCGGGCCGTTCAGGTGCAGTTCTTC; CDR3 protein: CASSYSRAVQVQFF
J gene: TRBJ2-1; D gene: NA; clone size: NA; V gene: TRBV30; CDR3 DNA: TGTGCCTGGAGTGTACGGGCTAGCTCCTACAATGAGCAGTTCTTC; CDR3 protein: CAWSVRASSYNEQFF
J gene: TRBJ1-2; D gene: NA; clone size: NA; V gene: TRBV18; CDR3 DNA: TGTGCCAGCTCGTACAGATATGGCTACACCTTC; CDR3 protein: CASSYRYGYTF
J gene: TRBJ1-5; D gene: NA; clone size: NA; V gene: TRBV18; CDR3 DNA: TGTGCCAGCTCCGGGACGGCCCCCAATCAGCCCCAGCATTTT; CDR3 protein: CASSGTAPNQPQHF
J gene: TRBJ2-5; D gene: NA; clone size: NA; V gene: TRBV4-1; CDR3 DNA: TGCGCCAGCAGCCAAGTCTCGCAGGGGAGAGAGACCCAGTACTTC; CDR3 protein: CASSQVSQGRETQYF
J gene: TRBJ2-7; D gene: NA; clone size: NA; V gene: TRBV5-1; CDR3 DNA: TGCGCCAGCAGCTTGGACGGAAACTACGAGCAGTACTTC; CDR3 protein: CASSLDGNYEQYF
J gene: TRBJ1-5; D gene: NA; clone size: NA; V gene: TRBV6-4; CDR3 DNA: TGTGCCAGCAGTGAGCAGGGCCCCGGGCCCCAGCATTTT; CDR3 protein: CASSEQGPGPQHF
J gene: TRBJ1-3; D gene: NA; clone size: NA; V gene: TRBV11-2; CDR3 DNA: TGTGCCAGCAGCTTAGACGGAAGCTCTGGAAACACCATATATTTT; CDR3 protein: CASSLDGSSGNTIYF
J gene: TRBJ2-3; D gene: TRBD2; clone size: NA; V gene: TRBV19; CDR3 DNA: TGTGCCAGTAGTCCCCGGGGGGGCCGGACAGATACGCAGTATTTT; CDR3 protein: CASSPRGGRTDTQYF
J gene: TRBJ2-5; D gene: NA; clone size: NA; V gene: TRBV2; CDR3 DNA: TGTGCCAGCACGATGGGGCTTCGGGAGACCCAGTACTTC; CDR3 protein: CASTMGLRETQYF
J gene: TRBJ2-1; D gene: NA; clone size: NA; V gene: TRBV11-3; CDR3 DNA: TGTGCCAGCAGCACAGGGACCAATGAGCAGTTCTTC; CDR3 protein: CASSTGTNEQFF
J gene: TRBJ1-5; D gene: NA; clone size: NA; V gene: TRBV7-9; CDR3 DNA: TGTGCCAGCAGCTGGGACGGTAGCAATCAGCCCCAGCATTTT; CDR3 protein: CASSWDGSNQPQHF
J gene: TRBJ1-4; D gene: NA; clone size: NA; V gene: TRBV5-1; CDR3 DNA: TGCGCCAGCAGCTTGCAAGCAACTAATGAAAAACTGTTTTTT; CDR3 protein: CASSLQATNEKLFF
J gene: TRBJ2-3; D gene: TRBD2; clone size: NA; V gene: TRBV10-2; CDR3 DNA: TGCGCCAGCAGTGAGCTAGCGGGAGCGAGCACAGATACGCAGTATTTT; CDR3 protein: CASSELAGASTDTQYF
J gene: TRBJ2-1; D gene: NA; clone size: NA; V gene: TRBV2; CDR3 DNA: TGTGCCAGCAGGGCTGCAGACAGCTCCTACAATGAGCAGTTCTTC; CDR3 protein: CASRAADSSYNEQFF